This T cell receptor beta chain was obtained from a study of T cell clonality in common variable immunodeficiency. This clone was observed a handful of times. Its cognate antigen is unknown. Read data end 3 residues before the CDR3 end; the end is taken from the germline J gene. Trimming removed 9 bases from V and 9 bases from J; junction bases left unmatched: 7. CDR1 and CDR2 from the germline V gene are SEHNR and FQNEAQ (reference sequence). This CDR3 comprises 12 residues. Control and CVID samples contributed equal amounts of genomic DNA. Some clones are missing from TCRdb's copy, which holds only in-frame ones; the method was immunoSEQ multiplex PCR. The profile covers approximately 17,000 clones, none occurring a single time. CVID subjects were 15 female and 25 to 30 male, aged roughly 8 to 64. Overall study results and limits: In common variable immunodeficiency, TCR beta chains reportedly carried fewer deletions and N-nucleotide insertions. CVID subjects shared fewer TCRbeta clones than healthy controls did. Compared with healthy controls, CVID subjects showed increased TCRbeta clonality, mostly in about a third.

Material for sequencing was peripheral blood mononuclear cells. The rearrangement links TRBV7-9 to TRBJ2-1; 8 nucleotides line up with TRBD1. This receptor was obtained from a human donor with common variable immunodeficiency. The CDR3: CASSQGGIEQFF. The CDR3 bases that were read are TGTGCCAGTTCACAGGGGGGAATTGAG.